These 23 T cell receptor beta chains were sequenced from one sample in a study of blood T cell repertoires in COVID-19. Measured with immunoSEQ multiplex PCR; TCRdb has only the in-frame clones, and not every one. The sample includes 200,000 to 300,000 clones, 85% of them seen just once. The source material was peripheral blood. These receptors all stem from an older woman with active or convalescent COVID-19.

This clone has a single count. The V call is TRBV5-1, the J call TRBJ1-2, with TRBD1 matching over 9 bases. Germline CDR1 is SGHRS and CDR2 is YFSETQ. The CDR3 is made up of 15 amino acids. V lost 0 bases and J lost 5; bases outside the gene matches: 5. The CDR3 loop is CASSLAMGQGYGYTF. The CDR3 DNA sequence: TGCGCCAGCAGCTTGGCCATGGGACAGGGTTATGGCTACACCTTC. Full variable domain (missing parts from reference TRBV5-1 and TRBJ1-2): KAGVTQTPRYLIKTRGQQVTLSCSPISGHRSVSWYQQTPGQGLQFLFEYFSETQRNKGNFPGRFSGRQFSNSRSEMNVSTLELGDSALYLCASSLAMGQGYGYTFGSGTRLTVV.

The CDR3 DNA follows: TGTGCCAGCAGCCAAACAACAGGGGGGTGGGAGCTGTTTTTT. Translation: CASSQTTGGWELFF. V gene TRBV3-1 (or the pseudogene TRBV3-2) combines with J gene TRBJ2-2; TRBD1 aligns across 8 bases. This CDR3 spans 14 amino acids. Germline CDR1 and CDR2: LGHDT and YNNKEL (reference sequence). The trim removed 2 bases at V and 9 bases at J, leaving 5 bases unmatched.

This rearrangement joins TRBV6-6 to TRBJ2-7; D not resolved. The CDR3 contains 14 residues. Trimming left V 0 bases short and J 6 bases short, with 12 bases between. Germline V gene data show CDR1 as MNHNY and CDR2 as SVGAGI (reference sequence). CDR3: CASSYSMAGSEQYV. The CDR3 DNA is TGTGCCAGCAGTTACTCGATGGCCGGGTCCGAGCAGTACGTC.

This sequence joins TRBV28 and TRBJ2-1; no definite D call. V gave up 6 bases and J gave up 7 bases, with 7 bases separating them. The CDR3 is 11 amino acids. Germline CDR1 and CDR2: MDHEN and SYDVKM. The CDR3 bases are TGTGCCAGCAGCCCGTTAAATGAGCAGTTCTTC. It translates to CASSPLNEQFF.

The chain is built from TRBV2 and TRBJ2-1, with 7 bases that match TRBD2. The CDR3 is 15 residues long. Germline CDR1 is SNHLY and CDR2 is FYNNEI. J was trimmed by 2 bases and V by 6 bases; bases with no gene match: 7. The CDR3 nucleotides read TGTGCCAGCAGGATACTAGCGAACCCCTACAATGAGCAGTTCTTC. This gives the protein CASRILANPYNEQFF.

The J gene is TRBJ2-4, the V gene TRBV19, with D maybe TRBD2 (7 bases). This CDR3 spans 13 amino acids. Deletions cut 4 bases from V and 13 bases from J, with 17 bases between. The germline CDR1 and CDR2 sequences are LNHDA and SQIVND (reference sequence). The CDR3 DNA sequence: TGTGCCAGTAGTAAGGGGGAGGGGGACAAGCAGTACTTC. Translated, it gives CASSKGEGDKQYF.

The chain recombines TRBV6-4 with TRBJ2-3, with 12 bases lining up with TRBD2. With 5 bases clipped from V and 6 bases from J, the junction kept 6 bases outside the gene matches. CDR1 is MRHNA, CDR2 SNTAGT, per germline. The length of the CDR3 is 15 residues. CDR3 protein: CASSLAGGPMDTQYF. The CDR3 DNA sequence: TGTGCCAGCAGTCTAGCGGGAGGGCCGATGGATACGCAGTATTTT.

This sequence joins TRBV21-1 and TRBJ2-3; TRBD2, the table's D call, was not compared with the DNA. TRBV21-1 is termed a pseudogene. This CDR3 is built from 13 residues. The CDR3 sequence: CASSQRRGDTQYF. DNA for the CDR3: TGTGCCAGCAGCCAACGGCGCGGAGATACGCAGTATTTT.

The V and J genes are TRBV11-2 and TRBJ2-1; a possible D gene is TRBD2 (5 bases). This CDR3 region has 14 residues. V gave up 7 bases and J gave up 7 bases, with 17 bases separating them. Germline V gives CDR1 SGHAT, CDR2 FQNNGV. As DNA, the CDR3 is TGTGCCAGCACCCTCTGGGTGAGAGGGAATGAGCAGTTCTTC. Translating it yields CASTLWVRGNEQFF.

The chain couples TRBV6-2 or TRBV6-3 to TRBJ2-1; TRBD2 aligns across 8 bases. V lost 3 bases to trimming and J lost 4 bases; unmatched junction nucleotides: 8. This CDR3 has 16 amino acids. CDR1 is MNHEY and CDR2 is SVGEGT in the germline V gene. The CDR3 is CASSYSSSGRYNEQFF. CDR3 DNA sequence: TGTGCCAGCAGTTATAGTTCTAGCGGGCGATACAATGAGCAGTTCTTC.

The J gene is TRBJ2-3, the V gene TRBV6-6, with a weak D call TRBD2 (5 bases). CDR1 MNHNY and CDR2 SVGAGI come from the germline V gene (reference sequence). The CDR3 runs 15 residues. Trimming pared 2 bases from V and 2 bases from J, leaving 11 bases between. The CDR3 DNA follows: TGTGCCAGCAGTTACATGAGCGGTTACACAGATACGCAGTATTTT. This sequence encodes CASSYMSGYTDTQYF.

The V call is TRBV28, the J call TRBJ2-2; D perhaps matches TRBD2 (6 bases). V was clipped by 6 bases and J by 6 bases, with 20 bases between them. CDR3 length: 16 amino acids. The germline V gene has CDR1 MDHEN and CDR2 SYDVKM. The CDR3 here is CASRRRVAARAGELFF. In nucleotides, the CDR3 is TGTGCCAGCAGACGCCGGGTAGCGGCCCGGGCCGGGGAGCTGTTTTTT.

This rearrangement joins TRBV11-3 to TRBJ2-1, with D uncertain. Trimming cost V 6 bases and J 4 bases, with 4 bases left between them. The germline CDR1 and CDR2 sequences are SGHNT and YENEEA. The CDR3 consists of 11 residues. The CDR3 region is CASRSYNEQFF. The CDR3 DNA follows: TGTGCCAGCAGGTCGTACAATGAGCAGTTCTTC.

V is TRBV4-1 and J is TRBJ2-7; the match to TRBD2 covers 7 bases. Unmatched junction bases numbered 7, after V lost 4 bases and J lost 7 bases. The germline gives CDR1 MGHRA, CDR2 YSYEKL. The CDR3 is made up of 13 amino acids. CDR3 sequence reads: CASSRRLAGEQYV. The CDR3 nucleotides are TGCGCCAGCAGCCGCAGACTAGCCGGGGAGCAGTACGTC.

As concerns this clone: Other DNA variants within this sample encode the same CDR3. V gene TRBV19 combines with J gene TRBJ2-3, with unresolved D. Trimming cost V 0 bases and J 0 bases, with 7 bases left between them. The germline gives CDR1 LNHDA, CDR2 SQIVND (reference sequence). There are 15 residues in the CDR3. The CDR3 nucleotides are TGTGCCAGTAGTATAGAAGCCAGGAGCACAGATACGCAGTATTTT. Its protein product is CASSIEARSTDTQYF.

This rearrangement joins TRBV30 to TRBJ2-5; D is possibly TRBD2 (6 bases). Germline V CDR1 and CDR2: GTSNPN, SVGIG (reference sequence). Trimming took 4 bases from V and 2 from J, leaving 14 bases between them. The CDR3 extends over 14 amino acids. CDR3 in DNA: TGTGCCTGGACCAGGGACTTGATACAAGAGACCCAGTACTTC. This codes for CAWTRDLIQETQYF.

The V and J genes are TRBV2 and TRBJ2-1; possibly TRBD2 for D (6 bases). This CDR3 contains 15 residues. Per the germline V gene, CDR1 is SNHLY and CDR2 is FYNNEI. The ends were cut back, 0 bases at V and 7 bases at J, with 13 bases in the middle. CDR3 DNA sequence: TGTGCCAGCAGTGAAGCGGGCGGGGTTGGTAATGAGCAGTTCTTC. It codes for CASSEAGGVGNEQFF.

The rearrangement uses TRBV6-5 and TRBJ1-5, with D perhaps TRBD1 (5 bases). Trimming cost V 5 bases and J 9 bases, with 20 bases left between them. The CDR3 is 15 amino acids. CDR1 and CDR2 (germline): MNHEY, SVGAGI. CDR3 sequence reads: CASSPAGGGNGPQHF. In nucleotides, the CDR3 is TGTGCCAGCAGTCCCGCCGGGGGGGGGAACGGGCCCCAGCATTTT.

V and J are TRBV2 and TRBJ2-6, with 11 bases that match TRBD2. Germline CDR1 reads SNHLY; CDR2 reads FYNNEI. The CDR3 is 18 amino acids. The ends lost 5 bases at V and 0 bases at J; junction bases unmatched: 6. As DNA, the CDR3 is TGTGCCAGCAGTCCTCTAGCGGGGGGTCCCTCTGGGGCCAACGTCCTGACTTTC. Translation: CASSPLAGGPSGANVLTF.

This CDR3 is CASSLGATGGNEQFF. The CDR3 coding sequence is TGCGCCAGCAGCTTGGGGGCTACCGGGGGCAATGAGCAGTTCTTC. The chain uses TRBV5-1 and TRBJ2-1; the D gene is possibly TRBD2 (6 bases). This CDR3 has 15 residues. V was clipped by 0 bases and J by 6 bases, with 13 bases between them. CDR1 and CDR2 from the germline V gene are SGHRS and YFSETQ.

V usage is TRBV6-5 and J usage is TRBJ1-2; weak D call: TRBD1 (6 bases). This CDR3 comprises 14 residues. Germline values: CDR1 MNHEY, CDR2 SVGAGI. V was clipped by 6 bases and J by 4 bases, with 15 bases between them. The CDR3 nucleotides are TGTGCCAGCAGCGGACAGCGCCGAGGCTATGGCTACACCTTC. Translated: CASSGQRRGYGYTF.

The chain uses TRBV19 and TRBJ1-3, with 8 bases that match TRBD1. CDR1 LNHDA and CDR2 SQIVND come from the germline V gene (reference sequence). Unmatched junction bases numbered 6, after V lost 7 bases and J lost 4 bases. There are 14 residues in the CDR3. The CDR3 reads CASTPTGAGNTIYF. The CDR3 DNA follows: TGTGCCAGTACCCCGACAGGGGCCGGAAACACCATATATTTT.

The chain combines TRBV13 with TRBJ1-1, with TRBD1 matching over 7 bases. The germline gives CDR1 PRHDT, CDR2 FYEKMQ (reference sequence). V gave up 6 bases and J gave up 4 bases; unmatched junction bases: 5. CDR3 size: 13 residues. The CDR3 nucleotides read TGTGCCAGCAGGAGGGACAGAAGCACTGAAGCTTTCTTT. Its translation is CASRRDRSTEAFF.